The clone carrying this TCR beta chain showed up just a few times. Its specificity is unknown. The data originate from a study of cytomegalovirus exposure and HLA in healthy donors. Study results and caveats: The classifier reportedly diagnosed cytomegalovirus status with high specificity and sensitivity.

Use of 60 Vbeta and 13 Jbeta primers characterized the PCR. The data were produced by immunoSEQ multiplex PCR, yet TCRdb's version contains in-frame clones alone and is incomplete. Among 180,000 or so clones listed, 82% were seen once. The TCR comes from a male donor in good health and CMV-seronegative. The sequenced sample was PBMCs.

Here the CDR3 DNA reads TGTGCCAGCACCCCTACTAGCCTAGACACCGGGGAGCTGTTTTTT. Its translation: CASTPTSLDTGELFF. This chain connects TRBV7-9 to TRBJ2-2; possible D gene TRBD2, 6 bases. Germline V gives CDR1 SEHNR, CDR2 FQNEAQ (reference sequence). V was pared by 7 bases and J by 3 bases, with 15 bases between. CDR3 size: 15 residues.